This T cell receptor (beta chain) is from a study of blood T cell repertoires in COVID-19. The wider study: Collection of acute and convalescent COVID-19 samples took place in the United States, Italy and Spain. The cDNA or gDNA used as material had been derived from T cells, B-cell-depleted T cells, or PBMCs.

Of note for this clone: Because the CDR3's place on the DNA is in doubt, the DNA is left out and the CDR3 is given as listed by TCRdb.

The CDR3 extends over 14 residues, inclusive of both ends. Germline V gene sequence: CDR1 SGHVS, CDR2 FQNEAQ. Methods used by the authors: How many nucleated cells were present was estimated from reference gene primer amplification. Profiling relied on immunoSEQ multiplex PCR, and the TCRdb table lists in-frame clones only, not all of them. The DNA gave D and trimming, while V, J and clone size come from that table. Of 200,000 or so clones listed, about 80% are singletons. The chain uses TRBV7-8 and TRBJ1-1. The sample consisted of peripheral blood. This sequence originates from a woman aged 55-70 years with acute or convalescent COVID-19. The CDR3: CASILGVRGTEAFF.